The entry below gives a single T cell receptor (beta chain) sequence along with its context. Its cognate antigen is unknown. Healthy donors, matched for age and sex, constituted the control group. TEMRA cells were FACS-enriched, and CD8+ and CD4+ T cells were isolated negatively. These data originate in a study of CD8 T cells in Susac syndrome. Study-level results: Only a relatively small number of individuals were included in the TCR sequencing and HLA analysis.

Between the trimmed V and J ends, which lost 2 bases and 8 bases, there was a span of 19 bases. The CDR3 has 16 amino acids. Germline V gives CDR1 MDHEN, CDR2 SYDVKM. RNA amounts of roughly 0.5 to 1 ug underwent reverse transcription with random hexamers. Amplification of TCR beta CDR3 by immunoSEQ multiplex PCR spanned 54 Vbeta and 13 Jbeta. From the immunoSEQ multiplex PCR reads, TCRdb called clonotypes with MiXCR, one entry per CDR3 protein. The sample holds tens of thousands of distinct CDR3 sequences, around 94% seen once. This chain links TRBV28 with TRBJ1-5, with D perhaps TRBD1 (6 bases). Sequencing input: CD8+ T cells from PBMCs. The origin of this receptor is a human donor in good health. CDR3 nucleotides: TGTGCCAGCAGTTTAATGAGATCAGGGAGGGGGGAGCCCCAGCATTTT. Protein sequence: CASSLMRSGRGEPQHF.